The 23 T cell receptor beta chains presented below share a single source sample, sequenced in a study of cytomegalovirus exposure and HLA in healthy donors. TCRdb keeps only in-frame clones here, not all; method: immunoSEQ multiplex PCR. The sample shows 100,000 to 150,000 clones, approximately 94% of them seen only once. Sequencing was carried out using PBMCs. All receptors come from a woman under 30 in good health and CMV-seronegative.

The chain joins TRBV5-1 to TRBJ2-5, with a weak D call TRBD1 (5 bases). The germline CDR1 and CDR2 sequences are SGHRS and YFSETQ. V shed 0 bases and J shed 2 bases, with 8 bases lying between them. There are 14 residues in the CDR3. The CDR3 is CASSLGQLQETQYF. CDR3 DNA sequence: TGCGCCAGCAGCTTGGGACAGCTACAAGAGACCCAGTACTTC. Combining the CDR3 with reference TRBV5-1 and TRBJ2-5 gives the whole variable domain KAGVTQTPRYLIKTRGQQVTLSCSPISGHRSVSWYQQTPGQGLQFLFEYFSETQRNKGNFPGRFSGRQFSNSRSEMNVSTLELGDSALYLCASSLGQLQETQYFGPGTRLLVL.

This chain joins TRBV30 and TRBJ2-5; a weak D match, TRBD2 (6 bases). V gave up 5 bases and J gave up 4 bases, with 8 bases separating them. Germline CDR1 GTSNPN, CDR2 SVGIG (reference sequence). CDR3 length equals 11 residues. The CDR3 DNA reads TGTGCCTGGCAGACTAGAGAGACCCAGTACTTC. This codes for CAWQTRETQYF.

The J gene is TRBJ2-2, the V gene TRBV5-1; the D gene is possibly TRBD1 (7 bases). Germline V gives CDR1 SGHRS, CDR2 YFSETQ. V lost 0 bases and J lost 6, with 18 bases in between. The CDR3 has 17 amino acids. For the CDR3, the DNA is TGCGCCAGCAGCTTGGCAGGTCGGGGGACAGTGGCCGGGGAGCTGTTTTTT. This sequence encodes CASSLAGRGTVAGELFF.

V usage is TRBV7-9 and J usage is TRBJ2-3; TRBD2 aligns across 12 bases. Looked up from germline, CDR1 is SEHNR and CDR2 is FQNEAQ (reference sequence). This CDR3 comprises 16 residues. The V segment lost 5 bases and the J segment 6 bases; nucleotides outside the gene matches: 9. The CDR3 loop reads CASSQTTSGRRDTQYF. The CDR3 DNA reads as TGTGCCAGCAGCCAAACCACTAGCGGGAGGAGGGATACGCAGTATTTT.

The J gene is TRBJ1-2, the V gene TRBV11-2; 8 bases fit TRBD1. The CDR3 is made up of 15 amino acids. Germline CDR1 is SGHAT and CDR2 is FQNNGV. After removal of 5 bases from V and 8 bases from J, the junction contained 13 bases not matched to a gene. This CDR3 is CASSPDRGRALGYTF. In nucleotides, the CDR3 is TGTGCCAGCAGCCCCGACAGGGGCAGGGCGTTGGGCTACACCTTC.

V gene TRBV28 combines with J gene TRBJ2-5, with TRBD1 matching over 7 bases. Germline CDR1 reads MDHEN; CDR2 reads SYDVKM. Trimming at V came to 8 bases and at J to 2 bases, leaving 11 bases not matched to a gene. CDR3 length: 15 amino acids. The CDR3, as DNA: TGTGCCAGCGTGGCCGGGACAGACCATCAAGAGACCCAGTACTTC. Translating gives CASVAGTDHQETQYF.

CDR3 bases: TGTGTCAGTAGGAGCGGGGGGGCGTCTTACAATGAGCAGTTCTTC. Protein: CVSRSGGASYNEQFF. The chain recombines TRBV2 with TRBJ2-1, with 10 bases matching TRBD2. The CDR3 sequence is 15 residues long. Germline V CDR1 and CDR2: SNHLY, FYNNEI.

The chain has TRBV29-1 and TRBJ1-1, with 10 positions matching TRBD1. The germline V gene encodes CDR1 SQVTM and CDR2 ANQGSEA. This CDR3 has 13 amino acids. Germline trimming cut 4 bases from V and 5 bases from J; bases unmatched to any gene: 4. The CDR3 protein is CSVVVGQGTEAFF. CDR3 DNA sequence: TGCAGCGTTGTGGTGGGACAGGGGACTGAAGCTTTCTTT.

This clone is a singleton in its sample. This chain joins TRBV27 and TRBJ1-5, with unresolved D. Between the trimmed V and J ends, which lost 5 bases and 2 bases, there was a span of 13 bases. Germline V gives CDR1 MNHEY, CDR2 SMNVEV (reference sequence). The CDR3 runs to 15 residues. CDR3 protein: CASSPEVGGNQPQHF. CDR3 in DNA: TGTGCCAGCAGTCCTGAGGTCGGGGGCAATCAGCCCCAGCATTTT.

This chain links TRBV7-9 with TRBJ2-1; no clear D. This CDR3 is built from 11 residues. Trimming removed 5 bases at V and 11 bases at J, with 10 bases between. Germline loops: CDR1 SEHNR, CDR2 FQNEAQ (reference sequence). CDR3 DNA sequence: TGTGCCAGCAGCAGCGAGGTCCAGCAGTTCTTC. It translates to CASSSEVQQFF.

The rearrangement links TRBV9 to TRBJ1-3; no firm D call. This CDR3 spans 13 amino acids. Trimming removed 7 bases at V and 0 bases at J, with 8 bases between. In germline, CDR1 is SGDLS, CDR2 YYNGEE. CDR3 in DNA: TGTGCCAGCGAGGATAACTCTGGAAACACCATATATTTT. Its protein product is CASEDNSGNTIYF.

The chain employs TRBV11-2 and TRBJ2-1, with D possibly being TRBD2 (6 bases). The CDR3 runs 17 residues. The germline V gene has CDR1 SGHAT and CDR2 FQNNGV. Trimming removed 4 bases from V and 4 bases from J, with 20 bases in between. CDR3 protein: CASSYRVGGKGYNEQFF. The CDR3 nucleotides are TGTGCCAGCAGCTACCGCGTGGGGGGTAAGGGGTACAATGAGCAGTTCTTC.

The rearrangement uses TRBV7-2 and TRBJ2-3; 8 bases fit TRBD1. The CDR3 consists of 16 residues. Trimming at V came to 5 bases and at J to 0 bases, leaving 7 bases not matched to a gene. The germline V gene has CDR1 SGHTA and CDR2 FQGNSA. This chain's CDR3 is CASSLGTGVSTDTQYF. Written as DNA, the CDR3 is TGTGCCAGCAGCCTCGGGACAGGCGTTAGCACAGATACGCAGTATTTT.

This chain joins TRBV5-1 and TRBJ2-2; D is undetermined. Trimming took off 5 bases at V and 7 bases at J, with 9 bases between the two ends. The CDR3 contains 12 residues. Germline assignment: CDR1 SGHRS and CDR2 YFSETQ. The DNA for the CDR3 is TGCGCCAGCAGACCGGGTAACGGGGAGCTGTTTTTT. Its translation is CASRPGNGELFF.

This clone appeared a single time. The chain couples TRBV6-6 to TRBJ2-2; unclear D gene. CDR3 size: 12 residues. CDR1 is MNHNY and CDR2 is SVGAGI in the germline V gene (reference sequence). Trimming left V 5 bases short and J 8 bases short, with 9 bases between. The CDR3 DNA reads as TGTGCCAGCAGTGTCTTTCGGGGGGAGCTGTTTTTT. It encodes CASSVFRGELFF.

This chain connects TRBV4-2 to TRBJ2-5, with unresolved D. The ends were cut back, 6 bases at V and 5 bases at J, with 7 bases in the middle. The CDR3 is 11 amino acids. Germline V CDR1 and CDR2: LGHNA, YNFKEQ. In nucleotides, the CDR3 is TGTGCCAGCAGGGTGGAGGAGACCCAGTACTTC. Encoded protein: CASRVEETQYF.

A single count supports this clone. The chain links TRBV7-8 to TRBJ2-3; perhaps TRBD2 as D (5 bases). The CDR3 has 14 residues. Germline CDR1 is SGHVS and CDR2 is FQNEAQ. With 1 base removed from V and 6 bases from J, the gap between germline ends came to 11 bases. Written as DNA, the CDR3 is TGTGCCAGCAGCTTAGGGGCCGGGGATGATACGCAGTATTTT. Its translation: CASSLGAGDDTQYF. Variable domain in full (rest from reference TRBV7-8 and TRBJ2-3): GAGVSQSPRYKVAKRGQDVALRCDPISGHVSLFWYQQALGQGPEFLTYFQNEAQLDKSGLPSDRFFAERPEGSVSTLKIQRTQQEDSAVYLCASSLGAGDDTQYFGPGTRLTVL.

This chain links TRBV6-5 with TRBJ2-7; possibly TRBD2 for D (6 bases). CDR1 MNHEY and CDR2 SVGAGI come from the germline V gene. The CDR3 has 14 amino acids. The ends were cut back, 4 bases at V and 6 bases at J, with 16 bases in the middle. The DNA for the CDR3 is TGTGCCAGCAGTTTGGGCGGGACCCCTGTCGAGCAGTACTTC. This encodes CASSLGGTPVEQYF.

This chain uses TRBV15 with TRBJ2-1; 7 bases match TRBD2. The CDR3 has 15 residues. After removal of 0 bases from V and 7 bases from J, the junction contained 6 bases not matched to a gene. Per germline, CDR1 LNHNV and CDR2 YYDKDF (reference sequence). CDR3 amino acids: CATSRDVGGRNEQFF. In nucleotides, the CDR3 is TGTGCCACCAGCAGAGATGTTGGCGGGAGAAATGAGCAGTTCTTC.

The chain links TRBV6-1 to TRBJ1-1, with D possibly TRBD1 on 5 matching bases. The CDR3 runs 13 residues. V shed 6 bases and J shed 3 bases, with 11 bases lying between them. The germline CDR1 and CDR2 sequences are MNHNS and SASEGT. CDR3 sequence reads: CASRDSRDTEAFF. The CDR3 nucleotides read TGTGCCAGCAGAGACAGTAGAGACACTGAAGCTTTCTTT.

This chain uses TRBV18 with TRBJ2-5, with TRBD1 as a possible D gene (6 bases). Trimming took off 2 bases at V and 2 bases at J, with 12 bases between the two ends. The CDR3 is made up of 15 amino acids. The germline gives CDR1 KGHSH, CDR2 LQKENI. This CDR3 is CASSPSRGDQETQYF. The CDR3 region has the DNA TGTGCCAGCTCACCAAGCAGGGGAGATCAAGAGACCCAGTACTTC.

In regard to this clone: At the DNA level, this CDR3 is encoded by other sequences in the same sample as well. The chain carries TRBV19 and TRBJ2-1, with a weak D call TRBD2 (5 bases). CDR1 LNHDA and CDR2 SQIVND come from the germline V gene (reference sequence). V was cut by 3 bases and J by 7 bases, with 7 bases left in between. The CDR3 covers 12 residues. CDR3 protein: CASSIRGNEQFF. CDR3 coding DNA: TGTGCCAGTAGTATCCGCGGGAATGAGCAGTTCTTC.

This chain links TRBV18 with TRBJ1-5; D unclear. The CDR3 is 13 residues long. CDR1 and CDR2 (germline): KGHSH, LQKENI. V lost 3 bases, J lost 4 bases, and 7 bases lay in between. In DNA, the CDR3 is TGTGCCAGCTCACCCTCTATAAATCAGCCCCAGCATTTT. This gives the protein CASSPSINQPQHF.